The sequence of this T cell receptor (beta chain) was determined in a study of T-cell reconstitution after alpha-beta-depleted transplantation in children. Per the germline V gene, CDR1 is SGHTA and CDR2 is FQGNSA. V dropped 0 bases and J dropped 5 bases, with 10 bases sitting between them. CDR3 size: 15 residues. Preparation of the TCRbeta library used unique molecular identifiers. TCRdb used MiXCR to reprocess the PCR reads, holding one entry per CDR3 protein. Of over 400,000 distinct CDR3 sequences detected, approximately 12% appear once; the ten largest clones hold about 6%. This clonotype was sampled from a human donor who donated a stem cell graft to a child with combined immunodeficiency. Here the sequenced sample was PBMCs from the stem cell graft donor, taken from the stem cell graft. The chain uses TRBV7-2 and TRBJ2-2, with D tentatively TRBD1 or TRBD2 (5 bases each). The CDR3 nucleotides are TGTGCCAGCAGCTTAGCGGGACCGGTGACCGGGGAGCTGTTTTTT. Encoded protein: CASSLAGPVTGELFF.